These 22 T cell receptor beta chains were all obtained from the same sample, sequenced in a study of CD8 T cells in Susac syndrome. It was with random hexamers that roughly 0.5 to 1 ug RNA was reverse transcribed. TCRdb reprocessed the immunoSEQ multiplex PCR reads via MiXCR and lists one record per CDR3 protein. The sample records roughly 130,000 distinct CDR3 sequences, 94% being singletons. Sample: CD4+ T cells from PBMCs. These receptors were taken from a human donor with multiple sclerosis.

The rearrangement uses TRBV6-5 and TRBJ2-3, with D perhaps matching TRBD1 (7 bases). Germline loops: CDR1 MNHEY, CDR2 SVGAGI. CDR3 length: 16 residues. The germline V and J ends were trimmed by 2 bases and 6 bases, with 18 bases remaining between them. The CDR3: CASSYALRAGGDTQYF. Here the CDR3 DNA reads TGTGCCAGCAGTTACGCTCTCCGTGCAGGGGGGGATACGCAGTATTTT.

The chain carries TRBV30 and TRBJ2-1; 7 bases agree with TRBD1. The CDR3 is made up of 13 amino acids. Germline V gene data show CDR1 as GTSNPN and CDR2 as SVGIG (reference sequence). Trimming took 5 bases from V and 7 from J; bases not matched to a gene: 8. Here the CDR3 reads CAWGQGVGNEQFF. In DNA form, the CDR3 reads TGTGCCTGGGGGCAGGGGGTTGGGAATGAGCAGTTCTTC.

The chain carries TRBV19 and TRBJ1-1, with TRBD1 as a possible D gene (6 bases). The V gene lost 5 bases and the J gene lost 11 bases, with 15 bases spanning the gap. The CDR3 extends over 12 amino acids. Germline CDR1 reads LNHDA; CDR2 reads SQIVND (reference sequence). DNA of the CDR3: TGTGCCAGTAGTCCCCTCCAGGGGAAGGCTTTCTTT. It encodes CASSPLQGKAFF.

V is TRBV2 and J is TRBJ2-6; the D gene is possibly TRBD2 (5 bases). Germline V gene data show CDR1 as SNHLY and CDR2 as FYNNEI. V was trimmed by 2 bases and J by 2 bases, leaving 13 bases between them. The CDR3 has 17 amino acids. The CDR3 DNA follows: TGTGCCAGCAGTGAAACCGGGATTCGGGCTGGGGCCAACGTCCTGACTTTC. Translating it yields CASSETGIRAGANVLTF.

The gene calls are TRBV20-1 and TRBJ1-2; no definite D call. Trimming left V 0 bases short and J 4 bases short, with 12 bases between. The germline CDR1 and CDR2 sequences are DFQATT and SNEGSKA (reference sequence). This CDR3 is built from 14 residues. The CDR3 sequence is CSARDSHTIYGYTF. The CDR3 coding sequence is TGCAGTGCTAGAGACAGCCACACAATCTATGGCTACACCTTC.

This clonotype occurred once. The V call is TRBV5-6, the J call TRBJ1-1, with D uncertain. Germline V CDR1 and CDR2: SGHDT, YYEEEE. CDR3 length: 14 residues. The ends were cut back, 1 base at V and 0 bases at J, with 7 bases in the middle. This CDR3 is CASSLYSMNTEAFF. CDR3 coding DNA: TGTGCCAGCAGCTTGTACAGCATGAACACTGAAGCTTTCTTT.

V gene TRBV9 combines with J gene TRBJ2-1; the D gene is possibly TRBD1 (6 bases). The germline V gene encodes CDR1 SGDLS and CDR2 YYNGEE. Trimming took off 0 bases at V and 0 bases at J, with 10 bases between the two ends. The CDR3 has 16 amino acids. The CDR3 is CASSVGQGFSYNEQFF. The DNA for the CDR3 is TGTGCCAGCAGCGTAGGGCAGGGGTTCTCCTACAATGAGCAGTTCTTC.

V usage is TRBV12-3 or TRBV12-4 and J usage is TRBJ2-1; D not certain. The V gene lost 2 bases and the J gene lost 10 bases, with 6 bases spanning the gap. The CDR3 sequence is 11 residues long. This chain's CDR3 is CASSLRWEQFF. CDR3 nucleotide sequence: TGTGCCAGCAGTTTAAGGTGGGAGCAGTTCTTC.

The genes are TRBV29-1 and TRBJ1-5, with D tentatively TRBD1 (5 bases). The CDR3 loop spans 13 amino acids. The V end lost 4 bases, the J end lost 4 bases, and 11 bases lay between the germline ends. Germline loops: CDR1 SQVTM, CDR2 ANQGSEA. The DNA for the CDR3 is TGCAGCGTTGCAAGGGGTGGAAATCAGCCCCAGCATTTT. Translating it yields CSVARGGNQPQHF. The full variable domain, in which reference TRBV29-1 and TRBJ1-5 provide the parts outside the CDR3, is SAVISQKPSRDICQRGTSLTIQCQVDSQVTMMFWYRQQPGQSLTLIATANQGSEATYESGFVIDKFPISRPNLTFSTLTVSNMSPEDSSIYLCSVARGGNQPQHFGDGTRLSIL.

The V gene is TRBV9, the J gene TRBJ1-2; D remains unclear. Germline V gives CDR1 SGDLS, CDR2 YYNGEE. Between the trimmed V and J ends, which lost 3 bases and 1 base, there was a span of 7 bases. This CDR3 is built from 13 residues. Here the CDR3 DNA reads TGTGCCAGCAGCGAGACACTTAACTATGGCTACACCTTC. Translation gives CASSETLNYGYTF.

On this clonotype itself: The germline gene is not matched at one end of the junction; a read error may be the cause. The CDR3 bases are TGTGCCAGCAGCAGAGCGGGAGGGAACGCCGGGGAGCTGTTTTTT. Translating gives CASSRAGGNAGELFF. The chain couples TRBV25-1 to TRBJ2-2; TRBD2 matches at 10 bases. Germline values: CDR1 MGHDK, CDR2 SYGVNS. The CDR3 loop spans 15 amino acids. Drawing the rest from reference TRBV25-1 and TRBJ2-2, the complete variable domain is EADIYQTPRYLVIGTGKKITLECSQTMGHDKMYWYQQDPGMELHLIHYSYGVNSTEKGDLSSESTVSRIRTEHFPLTLESARPSHTSQYLCASSRAGGNAGELFFGEGSRLTVL.

This sequence joins TRBV4-1 and TRBJ2-1; 9 nucleotides match TRBD2. Germline lookup yields CDR1 MGHRA and CDR2 YSYEKL. This CDR3 spans 18 amino acids. V was clipped by 7 bases and J by 3 bases; unmatched bases: 16. The CDR3 nucleotides read TGCGCCAGCACTATGGTCAGGGATAGCGGGAGTTTCTACAATGAGCAGTTCTTC. It is translated as CASTMVRDSGSFYNEQFF.

The chain employs TRBV11-1 and TRBJ2-7; 7 bases map to TRBD1. The trim removed 4 bases at V and 6 bases at J, leaving 12 bases unmatched. This CDR3 is 15 amino acids long. Germline values: CDR1 SGHAT, CDR2 FQDESV (reference sequence). CDR3 nucleotide sequence: TGTGCCAGCAGCTGGAGACAGGGTAATTGGGTCGAGCAGTACTTC. Its translation: CASSWRQGNWVEQYF.

The chain employs TRBV30 and TRBJ2-7; D gene ambiguous. The ends were cut back, 1 base at V and 3 bases at J, with 7 bases in the middle. This CDR3 has 12 residues. Looked up from germline, CDR1 is GTSNPN and CDR2 is SVGIG (reference sequence). CDR3 sequence reads: CAWSASGYEQYF. CDR3 bases: TGTGCCTGGAGTGCATCGGGCTACGAGCAGTACTTC.

J is TRBJ2-7 and V is TRBV11-2; D is unclear. The CDR3 contains 12 residues. V was shortened by 1 base and J by 6 bases, with 7 bases between the two germline ends. The germline gives CDR1 SGHAT, CDR2 FQNNGV. CDR3 loop: CASSLAQIEQYF. DNA for the CDR3: TGTGCCAGCAGCTTAGCTCAGATCGAGCAGTACTTC.

The CDR3 nucleotides are TGTGCCAGCATCGCGGACGGTGCTAGCACAGATACGCAGTATTTT. Translating it yields CASIADGASTDTQYF. The J gene is TRBJ2-3, the V gene TRBV5-4; unclear D gene. Germline values: CDR1 SGHNT, CDR2 YYREEE (reference sequence). The CDR3 runs to 15 residues. With 6 bases removed from V and 0 bases from J, the gap between germline ends came to 14 bases. Filled out from reference TRBV5-4 and TRBJ2-3, the complete variable domain reads ETGVTQSPTHLIKTRGQQVTLRCSSQSGHNTVSWYQQALGQGPQFIFQYYREEENGRGNFPPRFSGLQFPNYSSELNVNALELDDSALYLCASIADGASTDTQYFGPGTRLTVL.

The genes are TRBV2 and TRBJ2-3; TRBD2 aligns across 8 bases. Germline V gene sequence: CDR1 SNHLY, CDR2 FYNNEI. This CDR3 has 14 amino acids. Germline trimming cut 5 bases from V and 6 bases from J; bases unmatched to any gene: 7. CDR3 DNA sequence: TGTGCCAGCAGTTCCCGGACTAGCTTGGATACGCAGTATTTT. Amino acids: CASSSRTSLDTQYF.

The chain joins TRBV27 to TRBJ2-2; the D gene is possibly TRBD2 (6 bases). The CDR3 contains 15 residues. Germline CDR1 and CDR2: MNHEY and SMNVEV (reference sequence). V lost 7 bases and J lost 0, with 12 bases in between. CDR3 DNA sequence: TGTGCCAGCAAGGGCGGGATCGCGAACACCGGGGAGCTGTTTTTT. Its translation: CASKGGIANTGELFF.

The genes are TRBV5-1 and TRBJ1-1, with TRBD1 matching over 7 bases. Per germline, CDR1 SGHRS and CDR2 YFSETQ. Trimming at V came to 6 bases and at J to 2 bases, leaving 10 bases not matched to a gene. The CDR3 runs to 15 residues. CDR3 loop: CASTKQGGSNTEAFF. For the CDR3, the DNA is TGCGCCAGCACCAAGCAGGGGGGATCAAACACTGAAGCTTTCTTT. The full variable domain, its missing parts supplied by reference TRBV5-1 and TRBJ1-1, is KAGVTQTPRYLIKTRGQQVTLSCSPISGHRSVSWYQQTPGQGLQFLFEYFSETQRNKGNFPGRFSGRQFSNSRSEMNVSTLELGDSALYLCASTKQGGSNTEAFFGQGTRLTVV.

The V gene is TRBV12-3 or TRBV12-4, the J gene TRBJ1-2, with TRBD1 identical over 11 bases. V lost 3 bases, J lost 5 bases, and 5 bases stayed unmatched. The length of the CDR3 is 15 residues. This chain's CDR3 is CASSFPGQGVYGYTF. CDR3 bases: TGTGCCAGCAGTTTCCCGGGACAGGGGGTTTATGGCTACACCTTC.

The chain carries TRBV2 and TRBJ1-2; the D is unclear. Germline assignment: CDR1 SNHLY and CDR2 FYNNEI. This CDR3 spans 11 amino acids. Deletions cut 7 bases from V and 8 bases from J, with 11 bases between. The CDR3 spells CASKPEQGYTF. CDR3 DNA sequence: TGTGCCAGCAAGCCCGAACAAGGCTACACCTTC.

The chain employs TRBV12-3 or TRBV12-4 and TRBJ1-2; D is possibly TRBD1 (5 bases). V dropped 5 bases and J dropped 8 bases, with 18 bases sitting between them. This CDR3 region has 14 residues. Here the CDR3 reads CASSTPGTRWGYTF. The CDR3 nucleotides are TGTGCCAGCAGTACTCCCGGGACCCGCTGGGGCTACACCTTC.